Shown below are 22 T cell receptor beta chains from a single sample sequenced in a study of monozygotic twins with inflammatory bowel disease. With the 5' RACE reads reprocessed, TCRdb shows one record per CDR3 protein and no DNA. Recorded for this sample: about 160,000 distinct CDR3 sequences. The sequenced sample consisted of blood. The receptors come from a human donor with ulcerative colitis or Crohn's disease, or a healthy co-twin of an affected twin (not recorded which).

The chain couples TRBV24-1 to TRBJ1-2; TCRdb outputs TRBD1, but without DNA this stays unchecked. CDR1 is KGHDR and CDR2 is SFDVKD in the germline V gene. The CDR3 consists of 13 residues. The CDR3 loop reads CATSEGGRGGYTF.

The V call is TRBV24-1, the J call TRBJ2-1; TCRdb gives TRBD1 as the D gene, but with no DNA this cannot be confirmed. The germline gives CDR1 KGHDR, CDR2 SFDVKD. The CDR3 extends over 15 amino acids. The CDR3: CATSVRDRGNNEQFF.

This chain links TRBV7-2 with TRBJ1-1. From germline, CDR1 is SGHTA and CDR2 FQGNSA. The CDR3 is 13 amino acids. The CDR3 reads CASSLITDTEAFF.

The J gene is TRBJ2-7, the V gene TRBV18; lacking DNA, the TRBD2 call made by TCRdb goes unchecked. This CDR3 comprises 13 residues. The germline gives CDR1 KGHSH, CDR2 LQKENI. The chain's CDR3 is CASSAGLDYEQYF.

The chain carries TRBV25-1 and TRBJ2-1. Germline V gene lookup returns CDR1 MGHDK and CDR2 SYGVNS. This CDR3 spans 15 amino acids. CDR3 sequence reads: CASSEVLTGLDEQFF.

This sequence joins TRBV5-5 and TRBJ1-2; TCRdb proposes TRBD1, but this gene call is untestable without DNA. The CDR3 runs 13 residues. Germline CDR1 and CDR2: SGHKS and YYEKEE (reference sequence). The CDR3 region is CASSSTPGYGYTF.

The chain carries TRBV27 and TRBJ2-7; with no DNA, the TCRdb D assignment of TRBD2 cannot be verified. Germline assignment: CDR1 MNHEY and CDR2 SMNVEV (reference sequence). This CDR3 contains 15 residues. CDR3 residues: CASSLYGGLRYEQYF.

V and J are TRBV5-4 and TRBJ1-1. The CDR3 runs 12 residues. The V gene's germline CDR1 is SGHNT and CDR2 YYREEE (reference sequence). The CDR3 is CASGGVNTEAFF.

The V gene is TRBV6-1, the J gene TRBJ1-5. The CDR3 is 15 residues long. In germline, CDR1 is MNHNS, CDR2 SASEGT. CDR3 region: CASSEARHSNQPQHF.

The chain carries TRBV6-1 and TRBJ2-7; the D call from TCRdb, TRBD1, cannot be confirmed without DNA. The CDR3 covers 14 residues. Germline V lookup: CDR1 MNHNS, CDR2 SASEGT. This chain's CDR3 is CASGRGTFSYEQYF.

The chain couples TRBV6-2 or TRBV6-3 to TRBJ1-2; the TRBD1 assignment by TCRdb is unverifiable without DNA. Per germline, CDR1 MNHEY and CDR2 SVGEGT. This CDR3 is 13 amino acids long. This chain's CDR3 is CASSYTFGGGYTF.

The chain has TRBV29-1 and TRBJ1-5; TCRdb's assignment of TRBD1 cannot be checked, as there is no DNA. The CDR3 runs 13 residues. Germline CDR1 and CDR2: SQVTM and ANQGSEA. The CDR3 loop is CSVGDRDNQPQHF. The complete variable domain, with remaining parts taken from reference TRBV29-1 and TRBJ1-5, reads SAVISQKPSRDICQRGTSLTIQCQVDSQVTMMFWYRQQPGQSLTLIATANQGSEATYESGFVIDKFPISRPNLTFSTLTVSNMSPEDSSIYLCSVGDRDNQPQHFGDGTRLSIL.

This sequence joins TRBV29-1 and TRBJ2-7. The germline V gene encodes CDR1 SQVTM and CDR2 ANQGSEA. The CDR3 is 12 residues long. The CDR3 loop is CSGLASSYEQYF.

V gene TRBV29-1 combines with J gene TRBJ2-1; as DNA is missing, the TRBD1 call by TCRdb cannot be tested. Germline V lookup: CDR1 SQVTM, CDR2 ANQGSEA. CDR3 length: 13 amino acids. CDR3 sequence: CSVTGEFYNEQFF.

This sequence joins TRBV28 and TRBJ2-3; TCRdb gives TRBD2 as the D gene, but with no DNA this cannot be confirmed. The germline CDR1 and CDR2 sequences are MDHEN and SYDVKM. The CDR3 consists of 12 residues. The chain's CDR3 is CASSLQRATQYF.

The chain combines TRBV18 with TRBJ1-1. The germline gives CDR1 KGHSH, CDR2 LQKENI. The CDR3 runs 16 residues. The CDR3 region is CASSPAMRDLGTEAFF.

The chain links TRBV29-1 to TRBJ2-7; TCRdb returns TRBD1, unconfirmable since there is no DNA. From germline, CDR1 is SQVTM and CDR2 ANQGSEA. The CDR3 totals 12 residues. CDR3: CSAWDGGHEQYF.

V is TRBV7-3 and J is TRBJ1-2; TCRdb designates TRBD1, a call that cannot be tested without DNA. This CDR3 is built from 14 residues. In germline, CDR1 is SGHTA, CDR2 FQGTGA. CDR3 sequence: CASSSGTGTDGYTF.

The CDR3 loop reads CASSLGTGGLQETQYF. J is TRBJ2-5 and V is TRBV5-1; TCRdb's D call, TRBD1, is unchecked because there is no DNA. CDR1 SGHRS and CDR2 YFSETQ come from the germline V gene. This CDR3 has 16 amino acids.

The CDR3 here is CASSERSSYNEQFF. The rearrangement links TRBV2 to TRBJ2-1. Germline CDR1 reads SNHLY; CDR2 reads FYNNEI. The length of the CDR3 is 14 residues.

The chain couples TRBV3-1 to TRBJ1-6; TCRdb lists TRBD1, though no DNA is available to test this call. The V gene's germline CDR1 is LGHDT and CDR2 YNNKEL (reference sequence). This CDR3 region has 16 residues. The CDR3 here is CASSQTGAEGDSPLHF.

The chain couples TRBV24-1 to TRBJ2-6; TCRdb returns TRBD1, unconfirmable since there is no DNA. Germline V gives CDR1 KGHDR, CDR2 SFDVKD. The CDR3 contains 16 residues. CDR3 region: CATSDLDRERANVLTF.